The 28 T cell receptor beta chains below all came from one sample that was sequenced in a study of blood T cell repertoires in COVID-19. Produced via immunoSEQ multiplex PCR; TCRdb's table is partial and in-frame only. The sample holds more than 100,000 clones, over 75% seen once. The source material was peripheral blood. The receptors were sampled from a man aged 80 or over with acute or convalescent COVID-19.

This chain connects TRBV14 to TRBJ1-2, with D possibly matching TRBD1 (5 bases). Germline CDR1 SGHDN, CDR2 FVKESK. Deletions cut 4 bases from V and 5 bases from J, with 11 bases between. The CDR3 consists of 13 residues. CDR3: CASSRQGVYGYTF. The CDR3 region has the DNA TGTGCCAGCAGCCGGCAAGGGGTATATGGCTACACCTTC. Filled out from reference TRBV14 and TRBJ1-2, the complete variable domain reads EAGVTQFPSHSVIEKGQTVTLRCDPISGHDNLYWYRRVMGKEIKFLLHFVKESKQDESGMPNNRFLAERTGGTYSTLKVQPAELEDSGVYFCASSRQGVYGYTFGSGTRLTVV.

The chain has TRBV6-2 or TRBV6-3 and TRBJ1-1; D is possibly TRBD1 (6 bases). The CDR3 runs 15 residues. V lost 6 bases and J lost 3, with 17 bases in between. Germline values: CDR1 MNHEY, CDR2 SVGEGT. CDR3 in DNA: TGTGCCAGCAGCCGGACAGTTCGCCTGGACACTGAAGCTTTCTTT. This translates into CASSRTVRLDTEAFF.

V usage is TRBV6-2 or TRBV6-3 and J usage is TRBJ1-1; D uncertain. Germline V gene data show CDR1 as MNHEY and CDR2 as SVGEGT. The CDR3 spans 20 residues. V shed 2 bases and J shed 4 bases, with 29 bases lying between them. CDR3 nucleotide sequence: TGTGCCAGCAGTTACGAGAGAATCCCTTCCGGTACCTATGGAGGCACTGAAGCTTTCTTT. Protein product: CASSYERIPSGTYGGTEAFF.

V usage is TRBV18 and J usage is TRBJ2-5, with a tentative D call TRBD2 (6 bases). There are 13 residues in the CDR3. Trimming left V 3 bases short and J 2 bases short, with 7 bases between. Germline CDR1 KGHSH, CDR2 LQKENI. CDR3 sequence reads: CASSPAGQETQYF. The CDR3 DNA reads TGTGCCAGCTCACCGGCGGGGCAAGAGACCCAGTACTTC.

V and J are TRBV18 and TRBJ1-1; D remains ambiguous. Germline loops: CDR1 KGHSH, CDR2 LQKENI. V lost 0 bases and J lost 1, with 6 bases in between. This CDR3 spans 14 amino acids. CDR3: CASSPPRGNTEAFF. CDR3 in DNA: TGTGCCAGCTCACCACCGCGGGGGAACACTGAAGCTTTCTTT.

V and J are TRBV14 and TRBJ2-2; 8 bases are shared with TRBD2. The CDR3 is made up of 15 amino acids. J gave up 5 bases and V 1 base, and 3 bases lay outside the gene matches. Germline V CDR1 and CDR2: SGHDN, FVKESK. The CDR3, as DNA: TGTGCCAGCAGCCAAGTACGCGGGGGGACCGGGGAGCTGTTTTTT. Protein: CASSQVRGGTGELFF.

The V call is TRBV2, the J call TRBJ2-7; 10 bases align to TRBD2. The J segment lost 7 bases and the V segment lost 2 bases, leaving 5 bases of the junction unmatched. The CDR3 consists of 14 residues. Germline V gene lookup returns CDR1 SNHLY and CDR2 FYNNEI. The CDR3, as DNA: TGTGCCAGCAGTGAATTGGGACTAGCGTCGGAGCAGTACTTC. It is translated as CASSELGLASEQYF.

The rearrangement joins TRBV7-3 to TRBJ2-5; 8 nucleotides agree with TRBD1. V lost 4 bases, J lost 2 bases, and 6 bases stayed unmatched. The length of the CDR3 is 15 residues. Per the germline V gene, CDR1 is SGHTA and CDR2 is FQGTGA. CDR3 loop: CASSWTQGGQETQYF. CDR3 bases: TGTGCCAGCAGCTGGACACAGGGGGGACAAGAGACCCAGTACTTC.

V and J are TRBV5-5 and TRBJ1-2; D is unresolved. Trimming removed 1 base at V and 4 bases at J, with 11 bases between. Germline V CDR1 and CDR2: SGHKS, YYEKEE (reference sequence). The CDR3 consists of 14 residues. This CDR3 is CASSLFSEPYGYTF. As DNA, the CDR3 is TGTGCCAGCAGCTTGTTCTCAGAACCCTATGGCTACACCTTC.

This rearrangement joins TRBV5-1 to TRBJ1-5; tentatively, D is TRBD1 (6 bases). V dropped 2 bases and J dropped 4 bases, with 10 bases sitting between them. The CDR3 extends over 14 amino acids. The germline CDR1 and CDR2 sequences are SGHRS and YFSETQ. The CDR3 sequence is CASSFEGGNQPQHF. The DNA for the CDR3 is TGCGCCAGCAGCTTCGAGGGGGGGAATCAGCCCCAGCATTTT.

This sequence joins TRBV29-1 and TRBJ2-3, with D perhaps TRBD1 (6 bases). The CDR3 is 12 amino acids. The germline V gene encodes CDR1 SQVTM and CDR2 ANQGSEA. The ends were cut back, 3 bases at V and 5 bases at J, with 9 bases in the middle. CDR3 protein: CSVELGGDTQYF. CDR3 DNA: TGCAGCGTTGAGTTAGGGGGAGATACGCAGTATTTT.

V usage is TRBV9 and J usage is TRBJ1-2; D gene unclear. CDR3 length: 12 residues. Per the germline V gene, CDR1 is SGDLS and CDR2 is YYNGEE. V was pared by 0 bases and J by 4 bases, with 4 bases between. The CDR3 region is CASSVGSYGYTF. The DNA for the CDR3 is TGTGCCAGCAGCGTAGGCAGCTATGGCTACACCTTC.

The chain employs TRBV19 and TRBJ1-5, with D possibly matching TRBD1 (5 bases). The CDR3 sequence is 17 residues long. Germline CDR1 LNHDA, CDR2 SQIVND (reference sequence). Deletions cut 3 bases from V and 6 bases from J, with 21 bases between. The CDR3: CASSIIRGGGGGQPQHF. The CDR3 bases are TGTGCCAGTAGTATTATAAGAGGTGGCGGGGGAGGTCAGCCCCAGCATTTT.

The chain carries TRBV19 and TRBJ2-3; 7 positions agree with TRBD2. Germline CDR1 and CDR2: LNHDA and SQIVND (reference sequence). The V gene end was trimmed by 1 base and the J gene end by 2 bases; junction bases not matched to a gene: 3. The length of the CDR3 is 15 residues. CDR3 protein: CASSIASGVTDTQYF. The CDR3 DNA reads as TGTGCCAGTAGTATAGCTAGCGGAGTCACAGATACGCAGTATTTT.

The V and J genes are TRBV27 and TRBJ1-1; D is unresolved. The germline V gene encodes CDR1 MNHEY and CDR2 SMNVEV (reference sequence). Trimming left V 2 bases short and J 5 bases short, with 12 bases between. The CDR3 extends over 14 amino acids. The CDR3 nucleotides read TGTGCCAGCAGTTTAGAAGGCAGGTCTACTGAAGCTTTCTTT. Its protein is CASSLEGRSTEAFF.

The V call is TRBV28, the J call TRBJ1-3; 7 nucleotides match TRBD1. Per germline, CDR1 MDHEN and CDR2 SYDVKM. With 10 bases clipped from V and 2 bases from J, the junction kept 5 bases outside the gene matches. The CDR3 consists of 13 residues. CDR3 sequence: CATVTGTGNTIYF. CDR3 in DNA: TGTGCCACCGTGACAGGGACTGGAAACACCATATATTTT.

The chain links TRBV27 to TRBJ1-1, with 11 bases identical to TRBD1. CDR1 and CDR2 (germline): MNHEY, SMNVEV (reference sequence). Trimming removed 1 base from V and 1 base from J; junction bases left unmatched: 11. The length of the CDR3 is 19 residues. CDR3 protein: CASSLYVGTGGSANTEAFF. For the CDR3, the DNA is TGTGCCAGCAGTTTATACGTCGGGACAGGGGGTTCGGCGAACACTGAAGCTTTCTTT.

The chain employs TRBV5-5 and TRBJ2-3; no clear D gene. From germline, CDR1 is SGHKS and CDR2 YYEKEE (reference sequence). V lost 0 bases to trimming and J lost 1 base, with 6 bases between them. The CDR3 is 14 amino acids. The CDR3 coding sequence is TGTGCCAGCAGCTTGGGCTATGGCACAGATACGCAGTATTTT. Its translation: CASSLGYGTDTQYF.

This clone was seen a handful of times. The rearrangement links TRBV3-1 (or the pseudogene TRBV3-2) to TRBJ1-6, with D maybe TRBD1 (5 bases). CDR3 size: 15 residues. In germline, CDR1 is LGHDT, CDR2 YNNKEL (reference sequence). The V and J ends lost 7 bases and 5 bases respectively, with 15 bases between them. The CDR3 nucleotides read TGTGCCAGCACCGGGGGTTTCGAGAATAATTCACCCCTCCACTTT. Translating it yields CASTGGFENNSPLHF.

This chain links TRBV5-8 with TRBJ1-2; no firm D call. This CDR3 region has 15 residues. Germline V gives CDR1 SGHTS, CDR2 YDEGEE. Deletions cut 2 bases from V and 4 bases from J, with 15 bases between. The CDR3 region has the DNA TGTGCCAGCAGCTTTCTTCGAGCGGCGTCCTATGGCTACACCTTC. Protein: CASSFLRAASYGYTF.

This clone was detected once. The rearrangement uses TRBV6-5 and TRBJ1-4; 9 bases are a match to TRBD1. The CDR3 covers 15 residues. V lost 6 bases, J lost 7 bases, and 9 bases stayed unmatched. Germline values: CDR1 MNHEY, CDR2 SVGAGI. Here the CDR3 DNA reads TGTGCCAGCAGACGCGTGACAGGGGGGGCTGAAAAACTGTTTTTT. Translating gives CASRRVTGGAEKLFF.

V usage is TRBV5-1 and J usage is TRBJ1-2; no clear D gene. From germline, CDR1 is SGHRS and CDR2 YFSETQ. There are 14 residues in the CDR3. The V end was cut by 4 bases, the J end by 1 base, with 11 bases between. CDR3 sequence: CASSPPAGNYGYTF. The DNA of the CDR3 is TGCGCCAGCAGCCCCCCTGCGGGTAACTATGGCTACACCTTC.

A single count supports this clone. The chain carries TRBV12-5 and TRBJ2-7; D is uncertain. The germline gives CDR1 LGHNT, CDR2 FRNRAP. This CDR3 comprises 15 residues. Trimming removed 3 bases from V and 2 bases from J, with 14 bases in between. Here the CDR3 DNA reads TGTGCTAGTGGTTTTTCTCAGGTAGGAACCTACGAGCAGTACTTC. It is translated as CASGFSQVGTYEQYF.

This chain joins TRBV5-8 and TRBJ1-1; D possibly corresponds to TRBD1 (5 bases). The ends were cut back, 4 bases at V and 4 bases at J, with 14 bases in the middle. The CDR3 consists of 14 residues. Germline CDR1 SGHTS, CDR2 YDEGEE. CDR3 in DNA: TGTGCCAGCAGCCTCAGGGTGAGCCGCACTGAAGCTTTCTTT. It translates to CASSLRVSRTEAFF.

The chain couples TRBV2 to TRBJ2-7; D perhaps matches TRBD2 (6 bases). This CDR3 comprises 16 residues. Trimming cost V 1 base and J 7 bases, with 20 bases left between them. Per germline, CDR1 SNHLY and CDR2 FYNNEI. The CDR3 loop reads CASSEGRDGALGEQYF. In nucleotides, the CDR3 is TGTGCCAGCAGTGAAGGGAGGGACGGAGCCTTGGGTGAGCAGTACTTC.

The chain carries TRBV6-5 and TRBJ1-2; 7 nucleotides agree with TRBD1. CDR3 size: 14 residues. J was trimmed by 4 bases and V by 2 bases; bases with no gene match: 4. Germline V gene sequence: CDR1 MNHEY, CDR2 SVGAGI. CDR3: CASSYGAGGYGYTF. The CDR3 DNA reads TGTGCCAGCAGTTACGGTGCAGGGGGCTATGGCTACACCTTC.

The rearrangement joins TRBV27 to TRBJ1-6; no reliable D call. Germline CDR1 MNHEY, CDR2 SMNVEV (reference sequence). V lost 4 bases to trimming and J lost 7 bases, with 8 bases between them. The CDR3 extends over 13 amino acids. In DNA form, the CDR3 reads TGTGCCAGCAGTTCCGGGTTCAATTCACCCCTCCACTTT. This sequence encodes CASSSGFNSPLHF.

The chain has TRBV5-1 and TRBJ1-1; 12 nucleotides agree with TRBD1. The V segment lost 2 bases and the J segment 5 bases; nucleotides outside the gene matches: 10. Per the germline V gene, CDR1 is SGHRS and CDR2 is YFSETQ. This CDR3 contains 17 residues. The CDR3: CASSLPGTGGYGTEAFF. For the CDR3, the DNA is TGCGCCAGCAGCTTACCCGGGACAGGGGGCTACGGTACTGAAGCTTTCTTT.